The 10 T cell receptor beta chains in this list originate from one sample, sequenced in a study of blood T cell repertoires in COVID-19. Assay used: immunoSEQ multiplex PCR; TCRdb lists only in-frame clones, some missing. The sample consists of 150,000 to 200,000 clones, roughly 87% of them appearing once. The sequenced material came from PBMCs or T cells enriched from blood (not recorded which). The receptors shown here come from a human donor with acute COVID-19. The donor label of this sample is uncertain.

The V and J genes are TRBV7-9 and TRBJ1-1, with 7 bases that match TRBD1. CDR3 length: 12 amino acids. CDR1 and CDR2 (germline): SEHNR, FQNEAQ (reference sequence). V shed 5 bases and J 7 bases; nucleotides not matched to a gene: 4. CDR3: CASSQGVIEAFF. Here the CDR3 DNA reads TGTGCCAGCAGCCAGGGGGTAATTGAAGCTTTCTTT.

The chain uses TRBV7-2 and TRBJ1-1; 7 positions match TRBD1. The CDR3 totals 16 residues. V shed 2 bases, J shed 3 bases, and the junction held 9 bases outside the gene matches. Germline loops: CDR1 SGHTA, CDR2 FQGNSA. In DNA, the CDR3 is TGTGCCAGCAGCTTAAACTCTCTACAGGGGTACACTGAAGCTTTCTTT. Translated, it gives CASSLNSLQGYTEAFF. The full variable domain, its missing parts supplied by reference TRBV7-2 and TRBJ1-1, is GAGVSQSPSNKVTEKGKDVELRCDPISGHTALYWYRQSLGQGLEFLIYFQGNSAPDKSGLPSDRFSAERTGGSVSTLTIQRTQQEDSAVYLCASSLNSLQGYTEAFFGQGTRLTVV.

The V gene is TRBV9, the J gene TRBJ2-1, with 7 bases identical to TRBD2. Germline V gene data show CDR1 as SGDLS and CDR2 as YYNGEE. V was clipped by 4 bases and J by 2 bases; unmatched bases: 6. The CDR3 is 15 amino acids. The CDR3 reads CASSSGGGTYNEQFF. In nucleotides, the CDR3 is TGTGCCAGCAGCTCGGGCGGGGGAACCTACAATGAGCAGTTCTTC.

The table lists this clone with a few counts. The rearrangement links TRBV19 to TRBJ1-5; 9 nucleotides align to TRBD1. V trimming: 6 bases; J trimming: 6 bases; junction bases outside the gene matches: 6. In germline, CDR1 is LNHDA, CDR2 SQIVND (reference sequence). The CDR3 is 14 residues long. The CDR3 spells CASRAPGQGQPQHF. CDR3 DNA sequence: TGTGCCAGTAGAGCTCCGGGACAGGGTCAGCCCCAGCATTTT.

The rearrangement joins TRBV5-1 to TRBJ1-1, with a possible D match to TRBD1 (6 bases). CDR1 and CDR2 from the germline V gene are SGHRS and YFSETQ. This CDR3 has 14 residues. V shed 4 bases and J shed 4 bases, with 14 bases lying between them. This CDR3 reads CASSKDRTSTEAFF. The CDR3 coding sequence is TGCGCCAGCAGCAAGGACAGAACCTCCACTGAAGCTTTCTTT.

The chain recombines TRBV4-3 with TRBJ2-7; no definite D call. The CDR3 contains 14 residues. The ends were cut back, 1 base at V and 3 bases at J, with 10 bases in the middle. Germline V lookup: CDR1 LGHNA, CDR2 YSLEER. DNA of the CDR3: TGCGCCAGCAGCCAAGGGCAGGCGAACTACGAGCAGTACTTC. It translates to CASSQGQANYEQYF.

The chain employs TRBV4-1 and TRBJ1-6; D remains ambiguous. This CDR3 comprises 16 residues. From germline, CDR1 is MGHRA and CDR2 YSYEKL. The germline V and J ends were trimmed by 1 base and 0 bases, with 7 bases remaining between them. DNA for the CDR3: TGCGCCAGCAGCCAAGGGGCAGGCTCCTATAATTCACCCCTCCACTTT. Amino acids: CASSQGAGSYNSPLHF.

The chain employs TRBV6-1 and TRBJ1-1; D may be TRBD1 (5 bases). CDR3 length equals 14 residues. The germline gives CDR1 MNHNS, CDR2 SASEGT. The V end was cut by 5 bases, the J end by 0 bases, with 10 bases between. CDR3 sequence (DNA): TGTGCCAGCAGTTCTCAGGGATTGAACACTGAAGCTTTCTTT. Translated, it gives CASSSQGLNTEAFF.

Regarding this clone: The sample has other DNA sequences that encode this CDR3 too. V gene TRBV7-9 combines with J gene TRBJ1-3; D gene ambiguous. The CDR3 has 12 residues. Trimming left V 3 bases short and J 3 bases short, with 3 bases between. Germline CDR1 and CDR2: SEHNR and FQNEAQ (reference sequence). CDR3 coding DNA: TGTGCCAGCAGCTTCATTGGAAACACCATATATTTT. Its protein is CASSFIGNTIYF.

The V gene is TRBV7-9, the J gene TRBJ2-2; perhaps TRBD2 as D (5 bases). Between the trimmed V and J ends, which lost 5 bases and 0 bases, there was a span of 19 bases. Per the germline V gene, CDR1 is SEHNR and CDR2 is FQNEAQ (reference sequence). The CDR3 covers 18 residues. The CDR3 DNA is TGTGCCAGCAGCGACCAGCCCTTTAGCGCCGCGAACACCGGGGAGCTGTTTTTT. It codes for CASSDQPFSAANTGELFF.